The next 31 T cell receptor beta chains were all read from a single sample in a study of cytomegalovirus exposure and HLA in healthy donors. PCR involved 60 Vbeta and 13 Jbeta primers. Clones were read by immunoSEQ multiplex PCR, and TCRdb kept only the in-frame ones, dropping some. The data show 35,000 to 40,000 clones, around three fifths seen once. The sequencing sample was made of PBMCs. These TCRs come from a man aged 50-59 years in good health and CMV-seropositive.

The chain has TRBV7-2 and TRBJ2-2; 7 nucleotides align to TRBD2. The CDR3 consists of 15 residues. CDR1 and CDR2 from the germline V gene are SGHTA and FQGNSA. V dropped 1 base and J dropped 4; count of bases not matched to a gene: 3. CDR3 bases: TGTGCCAGCAGCTTAGGGGAGGGGCCCACCGGGGAGCTGTTTTTT. Amino acids: CASSLGEGPTGELFF.

This sequence joins TRBV29-1 and TRBJ2-3, with TRBD1 matching over 7 bases. With 7 bases clipped from V and 5 bases from J, the junction kept 9 bases outside the gene matches. The CDR3 spans 13 residues. Germline-derived CDR1 and CDR2 are SQVTM and ANQGSEA. The CDR3 loop is CSAEDRLLDTQYF. As DNA, the CDR3 is TGCAGCGCTGAGGACAGGTTGTTAGATACGCAGTATTTT.

This clone has a handful of counts. This chain joins TRBV5-1 and TRBJ1-2; D perhaps matches TRBD1 (5 bases). The CDR3 runs to 14 residues. V was trimmed by 4 bases and J by 4 bases, leaving 14 bases between them. The germline V gene has CDR1 SGHRS and CDR2 YFSETQ. The CDR3 is CASSPQGSGYGYTF. CDR3 nucleotides: TGCGCCAGCAGCCCCCAGGGATCGGGCTATGGCTACACCTTC.

This chain joins TRBV7-8 and TRBJ1-6; D is ambiguous. V was trimmed by 5 bases and J by 6 bases, leaving 11 bases between them. From germline, CDR1 is SGHVS and CDR2 FQNEAQ. The CDR3 contains 14 residues. CDR3 region: CASSRGDLNSPLHF. CDR3 bases: TGTGCCAGCAGCCGCGGAGACCTTAATTCACCCCTCCACTTT.

V and J are TRBV2 and TRBJ2-7; 11 bases map to TRBD1. This CDR3 is 13 amino acids long. After removal of 8 bases from V and 3 bases from J, the junction contained 3 bases not matched to a gene. Germline V CDR1 and CDR2: SNHLY, FYNNEI. The DNA of the CDR3 is TGTGCCAGCGGGGGGACAGGGGGCTACGAGCAGTACTTC. It translates to CASGGTGGYEQYF.

This clone was counted only a few times. The gene calls are TRBV28 and TRBJ1-4; weak D call: TRBD1 (6 bases). Germline assignment: CDR1 MDHEN and CDR2 SYDVKM. Trimming pared 4 bases from V and 3 bases from J, leaving 15 bases between. The CDR3 is 16 amino acids. Here the CDR3 reads CASSSAGGLANEKLFF. The CDR3 DNA follows: TGTGCCAGCAGTTCTGCTGGGGGCCTGGCTAATGAAAAACTGTTTTTT.

This clone has just a few counts. The chain carries TRBV4-2 and TRBJ2-2; D is uncertain. V was shortened by 0 bases and J by 0 bases, with 5 bases between the two germline ends. The CDR3 length is 15 residues. CDR1 is LGHNA and CDR2 is YNFKEQ in the germline V gene. The CDR3 DNA reads TGTGCCAGCAGCCAAGAGGGCACGAACACCGGGGAGCTGTTTTTT. Translating it yields CASSQEGTNTGELFF.

Comment on this clone: A much larger clone differs by one base, so this may be a read error. The chain employs TRBV7-3 and TRBJ2-5; TRBD2 aligns across 7 bases. V gave up 6 bases and J gave up 0 bases; unmatched junction bases: 1. This CDR3 spans 13 amino acids. Germline lookup yields CDR1 SGHTA and CDR2 FQGTGA. The CDR3 reads CASSRGDQETQYF. The DNA for the CDR3 is TGTGCCAGCAGTCGGGGGGACCAAGAGACCCAGTACTTC.

The rearrangement links TRBV4-3 to TRBJ2-7; TRBD1 matches 7 bases. This CDR3 has 15 residues. Trimming at V came to 4 bases and at J to 3 bases, leaving 9 bases not matched to a gene. Per germline, CDR1 LGHNA and CDR2 YSLEER. CDR3 region: CASSPETGVYYEQYF. The CDR3 DNA is TGCGCCAGCAGCCCAGAAACAGGGGTATACTACGAGCAGTACTTC.

The J gene is TRBJ2-2, the V gene TRBV7-2; 7 bases align to TRBD2. This CDR3 has 16 residues. Germline V gives CDR1 SGHTA, CDR2 FQGNSA. V trimming: 1 base; J trimming: 5 bases; junction bases outside the gene matches: 7. The CDR3 bases are TGTGCCAGCAGCTTAGAGGGAGGGAGGTCTACCGGGGAGCTGTTTTTT. Protein: CASSLEGGRSTGELFF.

The J gene is TRBJ1-1, the V gene TRBV29-1; 10 bases line up with TRBD1. Germline CDR1 SQVTM, CDR2 ANQGSEA. V lost 7 bases and J lost 3; bases outside the gene matches: 2. The CDR3 is made up of 12 amino acids. The CDR3 reads CSAGTGDTEAFF. CDR3 DNA: TGCAGCGCTGGGACAGGGGACACTGAAGCTTTCTTT.

The chain couples TRBV7-6 to TRBJ2-7, with D perhaps matching TRBD1 (5 bases). The V end lost 0 bases, the J end lost 4 bases, and 10 bases lay between the germline ends. CDR1 and CDR2 (germline): SGHVS, FNYEAQ. The CDR3 is 14 residues long. Written as DNA, the CDR3 is TGTGCCAGCAGCTTAGCGACAGACCCATACGAGCAGTACTTC. Encoded protein: CASSLATDPYEQYF.

The V and J genes are TRBV19 and TRBJ2-7; 10 bases are a match to TRBD1. The germline V gene encodes CDR1 LNHDA and CDR2 SQIVND (reference sequence). The length of the CDR3 is 15 residues. The junction had 2 bases not matched to a gene; V was cut back by 1 base and J by 2 bases. DNA of the CDR3: TGTGCCAGTAGTATAGGCGGACAGGGGGCCTACGAGCAGTACTTC. It translates to CASSIGGQGAYEQYF.

The rearrangement joins TRBV2 to TRBJ2-5, with TRBD2 identical over 13 bases. This CDR3 spans 14 amino acids. Unmatched junction bases numbered 10, after V lost 8 bases and J lost 10 bases. Germline V lookup: CDR1 SNHLY, CDR2 FYNNEI. The CDR3 DNA reads as TGTGCCAGCGGAAGGACTAGCGGGGGAGAGGGCCAGTACTTC. Translating gives CASGRTSGGEGQYF.

V gene TRBV27 combines with J gene TRBJ2-7; D gene ambiguous. The germline V gene encodes CDR1 MNHEY and CDR2 SMNVEV (reference sequence). The CDR3 has 15 residues. V was shortened by 1 base and J by 2 bases, with 12 bases between the two germline ends. The CDR3 DNA follows: TGTGCCAGCAGTTTATTCTCCCCGCCGGCCTACGAGCAGTACTTC. Its protein is CASSLFSPPAYEQYF.

The chain recombines TRBV7-7 with TRBJ1-1; D ambiguous. V was clipped by 5 bases and J by 1 base, with 29 bases between them. The CDR3 extends over 20 amino acids. Per germline, CDR1 SSHAT and CDR2 FNYEAQ (reference sequence). The DNA for the CDR3 is TGTGCCAGCAGCCCCGGTAGTGTTCTACCCCAGACGAGGGAGAACACTGAAGCTTTCTTT. Translating it yields CASSPGSVLPQTRENTEAFF.

This chain joins TRBV4-3 and TRBJ1-2, with D unclear. Germline V lookup: CDR1 LGHNA, CDR2 YSLEER. V lost 4 bases, J lost 2 bases, and 17 bases lay in between. This CDR3 has 16 amino acids. CDR3 sequence reads: CASSLTRPTSNYGYTF. CDR3 nucleotides: TGCGCCAGCAGCCTGACAAGGCCGACCTCGAACTATGGCTACACCTTC.

This chain uses TRBV5-1 with TRBJ2-3; D possibly corresponds to TRBD1 (7 bases). Germline V gene sequence: CDR1 SGHRS, CDR2 YFSETQ. The germline V and J ends were trimmed by 4 bases and 4 bases, with 10 bases remaining between them. This CDR3 region has 13 residues. This chain's CDR3 is CASSDREADTQYF. The CDR3 DNA reads as TGCGCCAGCAGCGACAGGGAGGCAGATACGCAGTATTTT.

The gene calls are TRBV10-3 and TRBJ1-2; perhaps TRBD1 as D (5 bases). The V end lost 0 bases, the J end lost 4 bases, and 12 bases lay between the germline ends. This CDR3 has 15 amino acids. CDR1 ENHRY and CDR2 SYGVKD come from the germline V gene. In nucleotides, the CDR3 is TGTGCCATCAGTGAGTCTCTCCAGGGTCCCTATGGCTACACCTTC. Encoded protein: CAISESLQGPYGYTF.

Only one count was recorded for this clone. The chain links TRBV28 to TRBJ1-2; D is ambiguous. The CDR3 extends over 13 amino acids. V lost 5 bases to trimming and J lost 1 base, with 8 bases between them. Germline V gives CDR1 MDHEN, CDR2 SYDVKM. In DNA, the CDR3 is TGTGCCAGCAGTACCCCGGGTAACTATGGCTACACCTTC. Amino acids: CASSTPGNYGYTF.

The chain uses TRBV6-5 and TRBJ2-5; no reliable D call. This CDR3 comprises 12 residues. Germline CDR1 is MNHEY and CDR2 is SVGAGI. The V and J ends lost 4 bases and 6 bases respectively, with 9 bases between them. The CDR3 loop reads CASSSNPQTQYF. CDR3 in DNA: TGTGCCAGCAGTTCTAACCCCCAGACCCAGTACTTC.

The rearrangement joins TRBV6-5 to TRBJ2-7; D possibly corresponds to TRBD2 (5 bases). This CDR3 region has 15 residues. The germline V gene encodes CDR1 MNHEY and CDR2 SVGAGI. Trimming cost V 0 bases and J 2 bases, with 11 bases left between them. CDR3 loop: CASSYSAASPYEQYF. Written as DNA, the CDR3 is TGTGCCAGCAGTTACTCAGCTGCTAGCCCCTACGAGCAGTACTTC.

The chain links TRBV7-9 to TRBJ1-1; possible D gene TRBD1, 6 bases. The CDR3 contains 13 residues. The V end was cut by 6 bases, the J end by 4 bases, with 12 bases between. Per the germline V gene, CDR1 is SEHNR and CDR2 is FQNEAQ (reference sequence). In DNA form, the CDR3 reads TGTGCCAGCAGACTCGAACAGGGCACTGAAGCTTTCTTT. Protein: CASRLEQGTEAFF.

This chain connects TRBV14 to TRBJ1-5, with no clear D. There are 16 residues in the CDR3. Between the trimmed V and J ends, which lost 2 bases and 7 bases, there was a span of 18 bases. Germline assignment: CDR1 SGHDN and CDR2 FVKESK. The CDR3 DNA is TGTGCCAGCAGCCAAATCCCCTCCTGTGGCTGGCAGCCCCAGCATTTT. Protein: CASSQIPSCGWQPQHF.

The rearrangement links TRBV7-9 to TRBJ2-2; 11 bases line up with TRBD2. Germline trimming cut 5 bases from V and 5 bases from J; bases unmatched to any gene: 7. The CDR3 is made up of 16 amino acids. Per germline, CDR1 SEHNR and CDR2 FQNEAQ (reference sequence). The CDR3 DNA sequence: TGTGCCAGCAGCCCCTCCGGGACTAGCGGTACCGGGGAGCTGTTTTTT. It specifies CASSPSGTSGTGELFF.

This rearrangement joins TRBV7-8 to TRBJ1-1; the match to TRBD1 covers 10 bases. Looked up from germline, CDR1 is SGHVS and CDR2 is FQNEAQ. The CDR3 is 13 residues long. The V gene end was trimmed by 4 bases and the J gene end by 5 bases; junction bases not matched to a gene: 1. CDR3 DNA sequence: TGTGCCAGCAGCTGGGACAGGGGTACTGAAGCTTTCTTT. This codes for CASSWDRGTEAFF.

This chain uses TRBV11-3 with TRBJ2-5; tentative D call: TRBD1 (6 bases). Germline V gene data show CDR1 as SGHNT and CDR2 as YENEEA. V was cut by 1 base and J by 5 bases, with 11 bases left in between. This CDR3 contains 14 residues. As DNA, the CDR3 is TGTGCCAGCAGCTTAGGCCAGGGGATCGAGACCCAGTACTTC. Translating it yields CASSLGQGIETQYF.

This chain connects TRBV7-6 to TRBJ1-2; 8 nucleotides align to TRBD1. Germline V gene data show CDR1 as SGHVS and CDR2 as FNYEAQ. CDR3 length equals 17 residues. The V and J ends lost 0 bases and 5 bases, in that order; junction bases with no gene match: 11. The CDR3 nucleotides are TGTGCCAGCAGCTTAGCAAGCAGGGGGCCGCCGGCTTATGGCTACACCTTC. Amino acids: CASSLASRGPPAYGYTF.

The chain joins TRBV30 to TRBJ1-5; TRBD1 might be the D (5 bases). The CDR3 extends over 14 amino acids. Germline CDR1 is GTSNPN and CDR2 is SVGIG (reference sequence). V lost 1 base and J lost 4, with 11 bases in between. The CDR3 nucleotides read TGTGCCTGGAGTGGGGGGACTTTGAATCAGCCCCAGCATTTT. It yields the protein CAWSGGTLNQPQHF. The variable domain in full, completed from reference TRBV30 and TRBJ1-5, reads SQTIHQWPATLVQPVGSPLSLECTVEGTSNPNLYWYRQAAGRGLQLLFYSVGIGQISSEVPQNLSASRPQDRQFILSSKKLLLSDSGFYLCAWSGGTLNQPQHFGDGTRLSIL.

Only one count was recorded for this clone. This chain joins TRBV11-1 and TRBJ1-2, with 7 bases that match TRBD1. This CDR3 is 12 amino acids long. Germline V gene data show CDR1 as SGHAT and CDR2 as FQDESV (reference sequence). The J segment lost 7 bases and the V segment lost 5 bases, leaving 4 bases of the junction unmatched. Here the CDR3 reads CASSPRQGGYTF. CDR3 sequence (DNA): TGTGCCAGCAGCCCCCGACAGGGTGGCTACACCTTC.

The chain combines TRBV5-1 with TRBJ2-1; D gene uncertain. This CDR3 has 14 residues. The germline V gene encodes CDR1 SGHRS and CDR2 YFSETQ. Trimming stripped 3 bases from V and 0 bases from J, with 7 bases between. The CDR3 DNA reads as TGCGCCAGCAGCTCCGAGGTCTCCTACAATGAGCAGTTCTTC. Translated, it gives CASSSEVSYNEQFF.